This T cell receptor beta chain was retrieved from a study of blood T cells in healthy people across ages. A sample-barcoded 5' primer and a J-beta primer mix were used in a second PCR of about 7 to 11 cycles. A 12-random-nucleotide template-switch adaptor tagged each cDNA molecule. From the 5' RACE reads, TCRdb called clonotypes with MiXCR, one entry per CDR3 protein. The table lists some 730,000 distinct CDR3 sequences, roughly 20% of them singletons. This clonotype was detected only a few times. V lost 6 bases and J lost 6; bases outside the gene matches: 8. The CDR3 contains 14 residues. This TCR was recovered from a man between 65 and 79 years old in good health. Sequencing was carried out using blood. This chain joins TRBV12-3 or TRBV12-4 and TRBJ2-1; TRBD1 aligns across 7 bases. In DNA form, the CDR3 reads TGTGCCAGCAGACCGGGACAGCATAGCAATGAGCAGTTCTTC. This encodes CASRPGQHSNEQFF.